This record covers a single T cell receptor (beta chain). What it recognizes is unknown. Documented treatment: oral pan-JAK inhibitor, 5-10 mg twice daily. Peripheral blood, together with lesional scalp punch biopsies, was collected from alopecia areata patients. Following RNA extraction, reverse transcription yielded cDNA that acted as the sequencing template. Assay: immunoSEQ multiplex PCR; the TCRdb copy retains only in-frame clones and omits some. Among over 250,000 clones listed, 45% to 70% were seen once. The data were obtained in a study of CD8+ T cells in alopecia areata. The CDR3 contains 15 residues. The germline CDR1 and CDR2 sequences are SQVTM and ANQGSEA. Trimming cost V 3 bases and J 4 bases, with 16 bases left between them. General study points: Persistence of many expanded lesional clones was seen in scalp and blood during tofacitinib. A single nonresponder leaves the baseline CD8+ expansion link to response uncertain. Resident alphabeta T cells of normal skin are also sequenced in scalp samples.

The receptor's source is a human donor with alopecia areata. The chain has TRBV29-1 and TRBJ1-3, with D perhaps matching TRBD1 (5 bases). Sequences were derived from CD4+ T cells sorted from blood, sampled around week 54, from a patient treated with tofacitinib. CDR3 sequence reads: CSVEEVQGPGNTIYF. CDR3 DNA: TGCAGCGTTGAGGAGGTTCAGGGTCCCGGAAACACCATATATTTT.